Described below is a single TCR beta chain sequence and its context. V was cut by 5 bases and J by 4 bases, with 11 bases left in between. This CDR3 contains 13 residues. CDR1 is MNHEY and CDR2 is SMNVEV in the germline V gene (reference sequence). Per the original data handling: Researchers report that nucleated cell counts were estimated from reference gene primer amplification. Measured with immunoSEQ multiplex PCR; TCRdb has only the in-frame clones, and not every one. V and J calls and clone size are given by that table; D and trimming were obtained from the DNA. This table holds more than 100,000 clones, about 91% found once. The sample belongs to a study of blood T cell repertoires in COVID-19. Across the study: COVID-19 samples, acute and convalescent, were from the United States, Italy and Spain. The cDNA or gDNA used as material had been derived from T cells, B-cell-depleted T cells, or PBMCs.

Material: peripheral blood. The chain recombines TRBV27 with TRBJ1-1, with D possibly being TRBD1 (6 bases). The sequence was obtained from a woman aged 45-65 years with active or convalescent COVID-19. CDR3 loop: CASSTGSGTEAFF. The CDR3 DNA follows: TGTGCCAGCAGTACAGGGTCGGGCACTGAAGCTTTCTTT.